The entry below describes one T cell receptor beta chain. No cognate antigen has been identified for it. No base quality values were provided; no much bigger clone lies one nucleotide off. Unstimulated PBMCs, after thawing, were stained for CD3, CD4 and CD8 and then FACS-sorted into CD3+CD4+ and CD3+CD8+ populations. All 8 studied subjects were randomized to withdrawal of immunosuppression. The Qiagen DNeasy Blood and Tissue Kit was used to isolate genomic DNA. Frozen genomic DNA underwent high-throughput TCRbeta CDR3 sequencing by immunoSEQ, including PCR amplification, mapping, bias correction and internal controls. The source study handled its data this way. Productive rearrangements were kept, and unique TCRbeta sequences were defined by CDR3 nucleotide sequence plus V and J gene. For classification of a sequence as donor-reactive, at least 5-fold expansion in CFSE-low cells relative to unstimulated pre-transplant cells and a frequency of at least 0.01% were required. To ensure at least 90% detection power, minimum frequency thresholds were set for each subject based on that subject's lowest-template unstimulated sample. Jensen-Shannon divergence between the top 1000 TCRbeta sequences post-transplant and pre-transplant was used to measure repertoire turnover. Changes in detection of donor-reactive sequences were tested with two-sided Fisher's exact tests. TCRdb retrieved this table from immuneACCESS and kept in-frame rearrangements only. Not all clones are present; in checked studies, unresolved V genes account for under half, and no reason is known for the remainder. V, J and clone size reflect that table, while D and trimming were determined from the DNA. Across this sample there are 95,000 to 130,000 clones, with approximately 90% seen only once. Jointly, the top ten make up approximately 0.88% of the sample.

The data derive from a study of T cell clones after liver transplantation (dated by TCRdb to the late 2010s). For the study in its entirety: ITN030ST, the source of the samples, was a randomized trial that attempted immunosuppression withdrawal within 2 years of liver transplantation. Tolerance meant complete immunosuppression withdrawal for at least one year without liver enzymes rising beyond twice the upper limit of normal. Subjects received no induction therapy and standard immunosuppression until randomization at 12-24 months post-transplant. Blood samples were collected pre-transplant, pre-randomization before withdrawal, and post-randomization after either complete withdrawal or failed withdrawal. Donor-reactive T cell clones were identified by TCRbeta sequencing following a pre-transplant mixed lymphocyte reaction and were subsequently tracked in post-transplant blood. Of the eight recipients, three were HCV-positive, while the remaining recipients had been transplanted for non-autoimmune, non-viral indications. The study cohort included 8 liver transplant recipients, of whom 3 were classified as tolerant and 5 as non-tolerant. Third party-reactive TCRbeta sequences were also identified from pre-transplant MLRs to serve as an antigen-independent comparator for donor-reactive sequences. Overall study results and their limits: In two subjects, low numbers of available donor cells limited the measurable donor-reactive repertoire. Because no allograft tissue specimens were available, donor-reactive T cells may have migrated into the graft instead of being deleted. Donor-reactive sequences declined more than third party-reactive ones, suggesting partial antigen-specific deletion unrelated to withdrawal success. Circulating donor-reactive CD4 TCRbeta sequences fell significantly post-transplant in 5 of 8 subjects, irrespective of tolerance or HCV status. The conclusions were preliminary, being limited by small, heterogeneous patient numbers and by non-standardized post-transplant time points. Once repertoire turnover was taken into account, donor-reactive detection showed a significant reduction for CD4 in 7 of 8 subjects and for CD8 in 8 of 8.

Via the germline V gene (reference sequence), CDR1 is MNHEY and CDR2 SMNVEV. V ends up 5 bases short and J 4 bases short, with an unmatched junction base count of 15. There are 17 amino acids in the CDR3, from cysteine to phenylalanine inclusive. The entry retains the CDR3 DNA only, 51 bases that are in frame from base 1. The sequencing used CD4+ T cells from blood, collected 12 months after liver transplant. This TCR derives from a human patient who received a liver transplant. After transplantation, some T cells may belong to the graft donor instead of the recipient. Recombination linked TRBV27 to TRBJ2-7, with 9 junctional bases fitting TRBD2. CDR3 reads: CASSPAWGAGGLYEQYF. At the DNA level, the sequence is TGTGCCAGCAGTCCCGCGTGGGGGGCGGGAGGGTTATACGAGCAGTACTTC.